The 32 T cell receptor beta chains listed next were all sequenced from one sample in a study of T cell changes during pregnancy in multiple sclerosis. Repertoires were generated with immunoSEQ multiplex PCR, while TCRdb's copy carries only in-frame clones and drops some. The table records some 68,000 clones, 90% to 95% of them present only once. The source was peripheral blood, collected in the second trimester of pregnancy. The receptors come from a female donor with multiple sclerosis, enrolled in a pregnancy study.

The CDR3 reads CASSIGLLREQYF. Written as DNA, the CDR3 is TGTGCCAGTAGTATAGGTCTACTCCGCGAGCAGTACTTC. The chain uses TRBV19 and TRBJ2-7; D gene unclear. V was cut by 1 base and J by 6 bases, with 10 bases left in between. The CDR3 length is 13 residues. Germline V lookup: CDR1 LNHDA, CDR2 SQIVND (reference sequence).

This chain connects TRBV10-3 to TRBJ2-1; 10 nucleotides agree with TRBD2. The CDR3 covers 14 residues. Germline V gives CDR1 ENHRY, CDR2 SYGVKD. V lost 7 bases and J lost 4; bases outside the gene matches: 4. CDR3 in amino acids: CAIKGLAEYNEQFF. The CDR3 DNA sequence: TGTGCCATCAAAGGACTAGCGGAATACAATGAGCAGTTCTTC.

This clone was recorded a few times. This chain joins TRBV6-1 and TRBJ2-2, with D possibly TRBD1 on 5 matching bases. Germline CDR1 is MNHNS and CDR2 is SASEGT. The CDR3 is 15 residues long. Trimming shortened V by 10 bases and J by 8 bases, and 23 bases separated the two germline ends. CDR3 amino acids: CAIKVGTGEVGELFF. CDR3 sequence (DNA): TGTGCCATCAAGGTGGGAACAGGAGAGGTGGGGGAGCTGTTTTTT.

The V gene is TRBV6-1, the J gene TRBJ1-6, with D perhaps TRBD1 (6 bases). Germline CDR1 and CDR2: MNHNS and SASEGT. Trimming left V 1 base short and J 7 bases short, with 11 bases between. CDR3 length: 15 residues. CDR3: CASSEEGGGNSPLHF. CDR3 nucleotide sequence: TGTGCCAGCAGTGAAGAGGGAGGGGGGAATTCACCCCTCCACTTT.

CDR3 loop: CASSPAGGLQETQYF. CDR3 coding DNA: TGTGCCAGCAGCCCAGCGGGGGGACTACAAGAGACCCAGTACTTC. J is TRBJ2-5 and V is TRBV9, with TRBD2 matching over 9 bases. CDR1 and CDR2 from the germline V gene are SGDLS and YYNGEE. There are 15 residues in the CDR3. The V segment lost 4 bases and the J segment 2 bases; nucleotides outside the gene matches: 6.

This chain joins TRBV30 and TRBJ1-4; 8 bases agree with TRBD1. Germline V gene sequence: CDR1 GTSNPN, CDR2 SVGIG (reference sequence). The CDR3 has 15 amino acids. The V and J ends lost 0 bases and 2 bases, in that order; junction bases with no gene match: 2. The CDR3, as DNA: TGTGCCTGGAGTGTACAGGGGGGGACTAATGAAAAACTGTTTTTT. This sequence encodes CAWSVQGGTNEKLFF.

The rearrangement uses TRBV19 and TRBJ2-7; tentative D call: TRBD1 (5 bases). Trimming took off 7 bases at V and 6 bases at J, with 13 bases between the two ends. The length of the CDR3 is 12 residues. CDR1 and CDR2 (germline): LNHDA, SQIVND (reference sequence). CDR3 DNA: TGTGCCAGTAATCGTCCCGACAGCGAGCAGTACTTC. Translated, it gives CASNRPDSEQYF.

The V call is TRBV30, the J call TRBJ1-3; D perhaps matches TRBD1 (5 bases). Trimming shortened V by 5 bases and J by 5 bases, and 13 bases separated the two germline ends. The germline V gene encodes CDR1 GTSNPN and CDR2 SVGIG (reference sequence). The CDR3 contains 13 residues. The CDR3 DNA follows: TGTGCCTGGGATGGGGGGGAGAGAAACACCATATATTTT. Protein sequence: CAWDGGERNTIYF.

The chain has TRBV6-6 and TRBJ2-7; the D is unclear. The CDR3 sequence is 11 residues long. With 2 bases removed from V and 5 bases from J, the gap between germline ends came to 4 bases. CDR1 and CDR2 (germline): MNHNY, SVGAGI (reference sequence). CDR3 protein: CASSYTHEQYF. In nucleotides, the CDR3 is TGTGCCAGCAGTTACACTCACGAGCAGTACTTC.

CDR3 in amino acids: CTSRSPKKIDKDQGYTF. The CDR3 DNA reads as TGCACCAGCAGGAGTCCGAAAAAAATCGACAAAGATCAAGGCTACACCTTC. The chain couples TRBV1 to TRBJ1-2; the table names TRBD1, a call not compared with the DNA. TRBV1 is described as a pseudogene. The CDR3 sequence is 17 residues long.

The chain uses TRBV11-2 and TRBJ2-1; 7 nucleotides match TRBD1. This CDR3 has 15 amino acids. Germline CDR1 is SGHAT and CDR2 is FQNNGV. V shed 6 bases, J shed 8 bases, and the junction held 13 bases outside the gene matches. The CDR3 sequence is CASRQTGESHHEQFF. In DNA, the CDR3 is TGTGCCAGCAGGCAAACAGGGGAAAGTCACCATGAGCAGTTCTTC. The full variable domain, its missing parts supplied by reference TRBV11-2 and TRBJ2-1, is EAGVAQSPRYKIIEKRQSVAFWCNPISGHATLYWYQQILGQGPKLLIQFQNNGVVDDSQLPKDRFSAERLKGVDSTLKIQPAKLEDSAVYLCASRQTGESHHEQFFGPGTRLTVL.

The chain has TRBV6-5 and TRBJ1-5; TRBD1 is a possible D gene (6 bases). This CDR3 spans 14 amino acids. Per the germline V gene, CDR1 is MNHEY and CDR2 is SVGAGI. The V and J ends lost 5 bases and 2 bases respectively, with 10 bases between them. Written as DNA, the CDR3 is TGTGCCAGCAGTACGGACAGCCGCAATCAGCCCCAGCATTTT. Translating gives CASSTDSRNQPQHF.

The count of this clone is one. This sequence joins TRBV27 and TRBJ1-1, with 9 bases matching TRBD1. This CDR3 region has 14 residues. Trimming removed 9 bases from V and 3 bases from J; junction bases left unmatched: 8. Per germline, CDR1 MNHEY and CDR2 SMNVEV (reference sequence). CDR3 sequence reads: CASLRRQGDTEAFF. The CDR3 DNA reads as TGTGCCAGTCTTAGAAGACAGGGGGACACTGAAGCTTTCTTT.

The CDR3 DNA reads TGTGCCAGCAGCTCAGCCTTCGCGAACACCGGGGAGCTGTTTTTT. Translating gives CASSSAFANTGELFF. The chain recombines TRBV7-2 with TRBJ2-2; D uncertain. The ends were cut back, 4 bases at V and 0 bases at J, with 9 bases in the middle. The CDR3 covers 15 residues. CDR1 SGHTA and CDR2 FQGNSA come from the germline V gene.

This clone was observed once. V and J are TRBV28 and TRBJ2-7; weak D call: TRBD1 (5 bases). This CDR3 comprises 13 residues. Germline lookup yields CDR1 MDHEN and CDR2 SYDVKM. V lost 3 bases and J lost 3, with 9 bases in between. The CDR3, as DNA: TGTGCCAGCAGTTTTCAGGGCTACTACGAGCAGTACTTC. The encoded protein is CASSFQGYYEQYF.

This clone was seen once. The rearrangement joins TRBV2 to TRBJ1-4; D is perhaps TRBD1 (6 bases). Between the trimmed V and J ends, which lost 3 bases and 2 bases, there was a span of 16 bases. Per germline, CDR1 SNHLY and CDR2 FYNNEI. This CDR3 contains 17 residues. The CDR3: CASSDSIGQFTNEKLFF. For the CDR3, the DNA is TGTGCCAGCAGTGACTCCATAGGACAGTTCACTAATGAAAAACTGTTTTTT.

The chain couples TRBV7-2 to TRBJ2-1; 8 nucleotides agree with TRBD2. CDR3 length: 15 amino acids. Per the germline V gene, CDR1 is SGHTA and CDR2 is FQGNSA. Losses at the gene ends were 3 bases for V and 2 bases for J; bases not matched to a gene: 3. The CDR3 protein is CASSFGGGTYNEQFF. In DNA form, the CDR3 reads TGTGCCAGCAGCTTCGGCGGGGGGACCTACAATGAGCAGTTCTTC.

V usage is TRBV6-6 and J usage is TRBJ1-1; 9 bases are a match to TRBD1. J lost 6 bases, V lost 2 bases, and 1 base had no gene match. The CDR3 loop spans 13 amino acids. The V gene's germline CDR1 is MNHNY and CDR2 SVGAGI (reference sequence). The CDR3 nucleotides are TGTGCCAGCAGTTACGGGACAGGGCCTGAAGCTTTCTTT. Translated: CASSYGTGPEAFF.

J is TRBJ1-2 and V is TRBV9, with 8 bases lining up with TRBD1. In germline, CDR1 is SGDLS, CDR2 YYNGEE. Trimming took 4 bases from V and 8 from J; bases not matched to a gene: 7. The CDR3 loop spans 13 amino acids. CDR3: CASSPQAGGGYTF. As DNA, the CDR3 is TGTGCCAGCAGCCCACAGGCAGGGGGCGGCTACACCTTC.

V is TRBV10-3 and J is TRBJ1-3, with D possibly TRBD1 on 6 matching bases. CDR1 and CDR2 from the germline V gene are ENHRY and SYGVKD. The CDR3 is made up of 14 amino acids. Trimming took 6 bases from V and 2 from J, leaving 11 bases between them. The CDR3 sequence: CAIRTGSAGNTIYF. CDR3 DNA sequence: TGTGCCATCAGAACAGGGAGTGCTGGAAACACCATATATTTT.

The chain carries TRBV14 and TRBJ2-2, with 9 positions matching TRBD2. V shed 6 bases, J shed 0 bases, and the junction held 8 bases outside the gene matches. The length of the CDR3 is 17 residues. CDR1 is SGHDN and CDR2 is FVKESK in the germline V gene. Here the CDR3 DNA reads TGTGCCAGCAGTCCCGGACTAGCGCACTCGAACACCGGGGAGCTGTTTTTT. It encodes CASSPGLAHSNTGELFF. Combining the CDR3 with reference TRBV14 and TRBJ2-2 gives the whole variable domain EAGVTQFPSHSVIEKGQTVTLRCDPISGHDNLYWYRRVMGKEIKFLLHFVKESKQDESGMPNNRFLAERTGGTYSTLKVQPAELEDSGVYFCASSPGLAHSNTGELFFGEGSRLTVL.

V is TRBV2 and J is TRBJ1-1; tentative D call: TRBD1 (5 bases). Between the trimmed V and J ends, which lost 6 bases and 0 bases, there was a span of 11 bases. There are 14 residues in the CDR3. Germline values: CDR1 SNHLY, CDR2 FYNNEI. The CDR3 reads CASRDPGMNTEAFF. The CDR3 DNA reads as TGTGCCAGCAGAGACCCAGGGATGAACACTGAAGCTTTCTTT.

The chain carries TRBV4-1 and TRBJ2-7, with D hard to call. V was cut by 0 bases and J by 3 bases, with 15 bases left in between. The CDR3 sequence is 16 residues long. The germline gives CDR1 MGHRA, CDR2 YSYEKL. DNA of the CDR3: TGCGCCAGCAGCCAAGATTGGGCCCCCCTCAACTACGAGCAGTACTTC. Translation gives CASSQDWAPLNYEQYF.

This chain joins TRBV25-1 and TRBJ2-3, with TRBD2 matching 9 bases. The CDR3 sequence is 13 residues long. V lost 4 bases to trimming and J lost 14 bases; unmatched junction nucleotides: 10. Germline V gene data show CDR1 as MGHDK and CDR2 as SYGVNS. The CDR3 is CASSVTGTSPPYF. The CDR3 DNA reads as TGTGCCAGCAGTGTCACCGGGACTAGCCCTCCGTATTTT.

The chain is built from TRBV18 and TRBJ1-3; possible D gene TRBD1, 6 bases. In germline, CDR1 is KGHSH, CDR2 LQKENI. Trimming stripped 6 bases from V and 0 bases from J, with 21 bases between. This CDR3 is built from 18 residues. The DNA of the CDR3 is TGTGCCAGCTCGCACCGGCCGGGACATATGAGCTCTGGAAACACCATATATTTT. Its protein is CASSHRPGHMSSGNTIYF.

The chain links TRBV11-1 to TRBJ2-3, with 7 positions matching TRBD2. J was trimmed by 5 bases and V by 1 base; bases with no gene match: 3. The CDR3 has 14 amino acids. CDR1 is SGHAT, CDR2 FQDESV, per germline (reference sequence). The chain's CDR3 is CASSLGTRGDTQYF. DNA of the CDR3: TGTGCCAGCAGCTTAGGGACTAGGGGAGATACGCAGTATTTT.

This clone has only one observation. The chain carries TRBV20-1 and TRBJ1-2; no reliable D call. Per germline, CDR1 DFQATT and CDR2 SNEGSKA (reference sequence). V lost 4 bases, J lost 4 bases, and 7 bases lay in between. This CDR3 is built from 11 residues. CDR3 amino acids: CSAILLYGYTF. The CDR3, as DNA: TGCAGTGCTATACTTCTCTATGGCTACACCTTC.

The chain combines TRBV7-8 with TRBJ1-1; the D gene is possibly TRBD1 (5 bases). Trimming pared 4 bases from V and 11 bases from J, leaving 17 bases between. CDR3 size: 13 residues. Germline assignment: CDR1 SGHVS and CDR2 FQNEAQ. In nucleotides, the CDR3 is TGTGCCAGCAGCTCAGGAGGGGTGAAAAAGGCTTTCTTT. This gives the protein CASSSGGVKKAFF.

The rearrangement uses TRBV7-2 and TRBJ1-6; D unclear. Looked up from germline, CDR1 is SGHTA and CDR2 is FQGNSA. The CDR3 loop spans 19 amino acids. Deletions cut 1 base from V and 0 bases from J, with 16 bases between. The CDR3 protein is CASSLVPGTSYSYNSPLHF. CDR3 in DNA: TGTGCCAGCAGCTTAGTGCCAGGCACGAGCTACTCCTATAATTCACCCCTCCACTTT.

The J gene is TRBJ1-4, the V gene TRBV19; the D is unclear. CDR1 is LNHDA, CDR2 SQIVND, per germline (reference sequence). The CDR3 has 15 amino acids. Trimming pared 0 bases from V and 4 bases from J, leaving 9 bases between. For the CDR3, the DNA is TGTGCCAGTAGTATAGATTGGCAGATTAATGAAAAACTGTTTTTT. This translates into CASSIDWQINEKLFF. Full variable domain (missing parts from reference TRBV19 and TRBJ1-4): DGGITQSPKYLFRKEGQNVTLSCEQNLNHDAMYWYRQDPGQGLRLIYYSQIVNDFQKGDIAEGYSVSREKKESFPLTVTSAQKNPTAFYLCASSIDWQINEKLFFGSGTQLSVL.

The chain joins TRBV2 to TRBJ2-7; 7 nucleotides align to TRBD1. Germline CDR1 and CDR2: SNHLY and FYNNEI. Trimming cost V 7 bases and J 5 bases; bases outside gene matches: 8. The CDR3 covers 13 residues. The CDR3 region is CASKKETGNEQYF. The CDR3 coding sequence is TGTGCCAGCAAAAAGGAGACAGGGAACGAGCAGTACTTC.

A single count supports this clone. This chain joins TRBV2 and TRBJ2-1; a weak D match, TRBD2 (6 bases). Trimming took 6 bases from V and 9 from J, leaving 18 bases between them. CDR1 and CDR2 from the germline V gene are SNHLY and FYNNEI. The CDR3 runs 14 residues. The CDR3 sequence is CASSSGLGLSEQFF. CDR3 coding DNA: TGTGCCAGCAGCTCGGGACTCGGCCTGAGTGAGCAGTTCTTC.